These 27 T cell receptor beta chains were all obtained from the same sample, sequenced in a study of cytomegalovirus exposure and HLA in healthy donors. 13 Jbeta primers and 60 Vbeta primers were used for the PCR. Here immunoSEQ multiplex PCR was the method, and the copy in TCRdb shows in-frame clones only, minus some. The sample lists tens of thousands of clones; approximately 81% were seen once. Sequenced sample: PBMCs. These receptors originate from a woman younger than 45 in good health and CMV-seropositive.

This clone showed up just once. The V call is TRBV5-4, the J call TRBJ1-2; D not resolved. CDR1 SGHNT and CDR2 YYREEE come from the germline V gene (reference sequence). The CDR3 spans 12 residues. Trimming took 4 bases from V and 10 from J, leaving 14 bases between them. As DNA, the CDR3 is TGTGCCAGCAGCGGACTTGGGCCCCTCTACACCTTC. Encoded protein: CASSGLGPLYTF.

CDR3 residues: CAWSVRQTDTQYF. The DNA for the CDR3 is TGTGCCTGGAGTGTACGTCAGACAGATACGCAGTATTTT. The rearrangement joins TRBV30 to TRBJ2-3, with unresolved D. Between the trimmed V and J ends, which lost 0 bases and 3 bases, there was a span of 7 bases. The CDR3 is made up of 13 amino acids. The germline CDR1 and CDR2 sequences are GTSNPN and SVGIG (reference sequence).

The chain couples TRBV6-1 to TRBJ2-6; D is perhaps TRBD1 (6 bases). The CDR3 extends over 15 amino acids. Deletions cut 8 bases from V and 2 bases from J, with 13 bases between. Germline CDR1 and CDR2: MNHNS and SASEGT. The CDR3 DNA sequence: TGTGCCAGCTTGGGGAACAGGGCTGGGGCCAACGTCCTGACTTTC. It yields the protein CASLGNRAGANVLTF.

This chain uses TRBV28 with TRBJ2-7; a weak D match, TRBD1 (5 bases). The V end was cut by 4 bases, the J end by 10 bases, with 14 bases between. CDR1 MDHEN and CDR2 SYDVKM come from the germline V gene. This CDR3 comprises 12 residues. For the CDR3, the DNA is TGTGCCAGCAGTTCAGGCCCCAGGGCTCAGTACTTC. Protein product: CASSSGPRAQYF.

V and J are TRBV11-2 and TRBJ1-1; 10 nucleotides agree with TRBD1. Germline V gene sequence: CDR1 SGHAT, CDR2 FQNNGV. The CDR3 contains 17 residues. Losses at the gene ends were 1 base for V and 4 bases for J; bases not matched to a gene: 9. The CDR3 spells CASSLVIRTGGSTEAFF. The CDR3 DNA follows: TGTGCCAGCAGCTTAGTTATACGGACAGGGGGTAGCACTGAAGCTTTCTTT.

V gene TRBV7-2 combines with J gene TRBJ1-1; no definite D call. The V and J ends lost 5 bases and 3 bases respectively, with 7 bases between them. Germline CDR1 reads SGHTA; CDR2 reads FQGNSA. The CDR3 covers 12 residues. As DNA, the CDR3 is TGTGCCAGCAGCCTACTATACACTGAAGCTTTCTTT. It codes for CASSLLYTEAFF.

The CDR3 reads CASSSDRVTEAFF. The CDR3 DNA reads TGTGCCAGCAGTTCGGACAGGGTCACTGAAGCTTTCTTT. The genes are TRBV6-5 and TRBJ1-1, with TRBD1 matching over 8 bases. The germline gives CDR1 MNHEY, CDR2 SVGAGI. The CDR3 has 13 residues. Germline trimming cut 4 bases from V and 4 bases from J; bases unmatched to any gene: 2.

CDR3 sequence reads: CAWSPKTRRFTDTQYF. CDR3 coding DNA: TGTGCCTGGAGTCCTAAGACTAGAAGGTTCACAGATACGCAGTATTTT. The chain carries TRBV30 and TRBJ2-3; tentatively, D is TRBD2 (6 bases). The germline V gene encodes CDR1 GTSNPN and CDR2 SVGIG (reference sequence). Trimming took 2 bases from V and 2 from J, leaving 17 bases between them. The CDR3 sequence is 16 residues long.

This clone was seen more than once but under ten times. The rearrangement joins TRBV27 to TRBJ1-5, with 11 bases lining up with TRBD1. The J segment lost 6 bases and the V segment lost 4 bases, leaving 2 bases of the junction unmatched. The length of the CDR3 is 14 residues. CDR1 and CDR2 from the germline V gene are MNHEY and SMNVEV (reference sequence). DNA for the CDR3: TGTGCCAGCAGTTGGGACAGGGGGAGTCAGCCCCAGCATTTT. Translated: CASSWDRGSQPQHF.

The chain carries TRBV19 and TRBJ1-5; the match to TRBD1 covers 8 bases. The CDR3 length is 15 residues. V dropped 3 bases and J dropped 6; count of bases not matched to a gene: 7. Germline V gene data show CDR1 as LNHDA and CDR2 as SQIVND (reference sequence). This CDR3 reads CASSIFGQGGQPQHF. The CDR3, as DNA: TGTGCCAGTAGTATCTTCGGACAGGGCGGTCAGCCCCAGCATTTT.

This clone was observed a handful of times. The junction departs from germline at one end; a sequencing error may be responsible. This chain connects TRBV7-7 to TRBJ2-2, with D uncertain. Germline CDR1 SSHAT, CDR2 FNYEAQ (reference sequence). The CDR3 totals 11 residues. The CDR3 region is CASSTGGELFF. For the CDR3, the DNA is TGTGCTAGCAGCACTGGCGGGGAGCTGTTTTTT.

The chain couples TRBV28 to TRBJ2-3, with 7 bases lining up with TRBD2. Trimming at V came to 7 bases and at J to 2 bases, leaving 3 bases not matched to a gene. The CDR3 contains 13 residues. Looked up from germline, CDR1 is MDHEN and CDR2 is SYDVKM. The CDR3 loop is CASMAGVTDTQYF. The CDR3 DNA reads as TGTGCCAGCATGGCGGGAGTCACAGATACGCAGTATTTT.

The chain is built from TRBV10-3 and TRBJ2-1; 10 bases map to TRBD2. Germline trimming cut 0 bases from V and 0 bases from J; bases unmatched to any gene: 11. The CDR3 contains 20 residues. Germline CDR1 ENHRY, CDR2 SYGVKD. The CDR3, as DNA: TGTGCCATCAGTGAGTCTGGCGGACTAGCGGCCCTAAGCTCCTACAATGAGCAGTTCTTC. Translating gives CAISESGGLAALSSYNEQFF.

The CDR3 protein is CASSYQGPGEQFF. CDR3 sequence (DNA): TGTGCCAGCAGTTACCAAGGGCCAGGGGAGCAGTTCTTC. V usage is TRBV6-5 and J usage is TRBJ2-1, with D perhaps TRBD1 (5 bases). Trimming removed 2 bases at V and 10 bases at J, with 12 bases between. Per germline, CDR1 MNHEY and CDR2 SVGAGI. CDR3 length: 13 residues.

J is TRBJ1-5 and V is TRBV10-3, with unresolved D. The CDR3 is made up of 13 amino acids. The germline V gene encodes CDR1 ENHRY and CDR2 SYGVKD. Trimming left V 4 bases short and J 7 bases short, with 11 bases between. CDR3 in DNA: TGTGCCATCAGTGGGACTAGCTGGCAGCCCCAGCATTTT. Its protein is CAISGTSWQPQHF.

V is TRBV28 and J is TRBJ2-7; 7 positions match TRBD2. After removal of 6 bases from V and 6 bases from J, the junction contained 5 bases not matched to a gene. The CDR3 contains 12 residues. The germline V gene encodes CDR1 MDHEN and CDR2 SYDVKM. Here the CDR3 reads CASSLTSSEQYF. The CDR3 DNA is TGTGCCAGCAGCCTGACTAGCTCCGAGCAGTACTTC.

This clone was counted between two and nine times. The V call is TRBV10-2, the J call TRBJ2-3, with TRBD2 identical over 8 bases. From germline, CDR1 is WSHSY and CDR2 SAAADI. The ends lost 4 bases at V and 0 bases at J; junction bases unmatched: 6. This CDR3 has 16 amino acids. CDR3 residues: CASSGPSGRSTDTQYF. The DNA of the CDR3 is TGCGCCAGCAGTGGTCCTAGCGGGCGAAGCACAGATACGCAGTATTTT.

The CDR3 region is CASSWDSNSNQPQHF. CDR3 nucleotide sequence: TGTGCCAGCAGTTGGGACAGCAATAGCAATCAGCCCCAGCATTTT. The V and J genes are TRBV6-5 and TRBJ1-5; 7 bases are shared with TRBD1. Germline trimming cut 4 bases from V and 0 bases from J; bases unmatched to any gene: 3. The CDR3 has 15 amino acids. CDR1 is MNHEY, CDR2 SVGAGI, per germline.

Regarding this clone: The DNA is left out, because the CDR3 cannot be placed on it with certainty; the CDR3 is given as TCRdb lists it. The rearrangement joins TRBV13 to TRBJ2-7; the D segment call TRBD2 is taken from the table without a DNA check. From its first to its last residue, the CDR3 has 17 amino acids. Germline V CDR1 and CDR2: PRHDT, FYEKMQ (reference sequence). CDR3 sequence: CASSSSVLGSSPAEQYF.

The chain recombines TRBV2 with TRBJ2-3; D is undetermined. Germline V gives CDR1 SNHLY, CDR2 FYNNEI. Trimming shortened V by 11 bases and J by 0 bases, and 9 bases separated the two germline ends. The CDR3 length is 12 residues. The DNA of the CDR3 is TGTGCCGCCCAAGCTAGCACAGATACGCAGTATTTT. Translation: CAAQASTDTQYF. Using reference TRBV2 and TRBJ2-3 for the parts outside the CDR3, the full variable domain is EPEVTQTPSHQVTQMGQEVILRCVPISNHLYFYWYRQILGQKVEFLVSFYNNEISEKSEIFDDQFSVERPDGSNFTLKIRSTKLEDSAMYFCAAQASTDTQYFGPGTRLTVL.

In this sample, this clone turned up once. V and J are TRBV4-1 and TRBJ1-2, with D perhaps matching TRBD1 (5 bases). V was cut by 0 bases and J by 4 bases, with 12 bases left in between. Germline V gene sequence: CDR1 MGHRA, CDR2 YSYEKL. This CDR3 is built from 15 residues. The CDR3 DNA follows: TGCGCCAGCAGCCAAGATGGGGCGGGGGGCTATGGCTACACCTTC. It yields the protein CASSQDGAGGYGYTF.

In DNA form, the CDR3 reads TGTGCCAGCAGTGGGCAGGTCTCCTACAATGAGCAGTTCTTC. Its translation: CASSGQVSYNEQFF. The chain links TRBV2 to TRBJ2-1, with D unresolved. The germline V gene encodes CDR1 SNHLY and CDR2 FYNNEI. Deletions cut 4 bases from V and 0 bases from J, with 7 bases between. The CDR3 is made up of 14 amino acids.

The V call is TRBV11-3, the J call TRBJ1-1; 8 nucleotides line up with TRBD1. V gave up 5 bases and J gave up 1 base; unmatched junction bases: 3. This CDR3 contains 14 residues. Germline V gives CDR1 SGHNT, CDR2 YENEEA. This chain's CDR3 is CASSHRGANTEAFF. The CDR3 bases are TGTGCCAGCAGCCACAGGGGGGCGAACACTGAAGCTTTCTTT.

The gene calls are TRBV14 and TRBJ1-1; D is ambiguous. Germline V lookup: CDR1 SGHDN, CDR2 FVKESK. The CDR3 extends over 13 amino acids. V lost 2 bases and J 4 bases, leaving 8 bases between the germline ends. CDR3 in amino acids: CASSQLRATEAFF. The CDR3 DNA reads TGTGCCAGCAGCCAACTGAGGGCCACTGAAGCTTTCTTT. The full variable domain, completed using reference TRBV14 and TRBJ1-1, is EAGVTQFPSHSVIEKGQTVTLRCDPISGHDNLYWYRRVMGKEIKFLLHFVKESKQDESGMPNNRFLAERTGGTYSTLKVQPAELEDSGVYFCASSQLRATEAFFGQGTRLTVV.

V usage is TRBV28 and J usage is TRBJ1-2, with 9 bases aligning to TRBD1. Trimming cost V 9 bases and J 4 bases; bases outside gene matches: 12. Germline assignment: CDR1 MDHEN and CDR2 SYDVKM. This CDR3 is 15 amino acids long. As DNA, the CDR3 is TGTGCCAGTAGCCTCGGGGACAGGGTCGGCTATGGCTACACCTTC. Protein product: CASSLGDRVGYGYTF.

J is TRBJ2-7 and V is TRBV2; D might be TRBD1 (5 bases). The V end lost 7 bases, the J end lost 0 bases, and 10 bases lay between the germline ends. CDR3 length: 13 residues. Germline V gives CDR1 SNHLY, CDR2 FYNNEI. CDR3 sequence reads: CASKQAFSYEQYF. The CDR3 DNA is TGTGCCAGCAAACAGGCCTTCTCCTACGAGCAGTACTTC.

The chain recombines TRBV28 with TRBJ1-4; tentative D call: TRBD1 (6 bases). This CDR3 contains 16 residues. In germline, CDR1 is MDHEN, CDR2 SYDVKM. Trimming shortened V by 5 bases and J by 9 bases, and 22 bases separated the two germline ends. CDR3 in amino acids: CASSPRQALASKKLFF. The CDR3 bases are TGTGCCAGCAGTCCGAGACAGGCCCTAGCCTCCAAAAAACTGTTTTTT.